A single sample is the source of the 8 T cell receptor beta chains below, sequenced in a study of OX40 agonist ivuxolimab in advanced cancers. Profiled with immunoSEQ multiplex PCR; TCRdb holds only in-frame clones, not every one. The table has about 89,000 clones, roughly 90% seen once. The sample here was CD4+ or CD8+ T cells sorted from blood, taken in a trial of the OX40 agonist ivuxolimab. Every receptor here comes from an adult with an advanced solid tumor such as melanoma, head and neck, liver or kidney cancer.

V gene TRBV6-5 combines with J gene TRBJ1-2, with no clear D. V lost 0 bases, J lost 4 bases, and 6 bases lay in between. The germline CDR1 and CDR2 sequences are MNHEY and SVGAGI. The CDR3 consists of 13 residues. In DNA, the CDR3 is TGTGCCAGCAGTTACTCGGCGACCTATGGCTACACCTTC. Protein sequence: CASSYSATYGYTF.

V gene TRBV7-2 combines with J gene TRBJ1-1; D not resolved. V lost 3 bases and J lost 1, with 3 bases in between. CDR1 is SGHTA, CDR2 FQGNSA, per germline. The CDR3 spans 12 residues. CDR3: CASSLWNTEAFF. As DNA, the CDR3 is TGTGCCAGCAGCTTGTGGAACACTGAAGCTTTCTTT.

J is TRBJ1-5 and V is TRBV6-1; D possibly corresponds to TRBD1 (6 bases). Germline lookup yields CDR1 MNHNS and CDR2 SASEGT. The CDR3 contains 18 residues. Trimming took off 3 bases at V and 2 bases at J, with 20 bases between the two ends. The CDR3 reads CASSDGIRGQIGNQPQHF. In nucleotides, the CDR3 is TGTGCCAGCAGTGACGGGATTCGTGGACAGATTGGCAATCAGCCCCAGCATTTT.

The chain links TRBV9 to TRBJ1-1; D remains ambiguous. Between the trimmed V and J ends, which lost 2 bases and 2 bases, there was a span of 13 bases. Germline CDR1 reads SGDLS; CDR2 reads YYNGEE. This CDR3 spans 15 amino acids. CDR3 protein: CASSVREGGNTEAFF. CDR3 nucleotide sequence: TGTGCCAGCAGCGTTCGTGAGGGCGGAAACACTGAAGCTTTCTTT.

J is TRBJ1-2 and V is TRBV7-9, with no clear D. Trimming cost V 4 bases and J 1 base, with 13 bases left between them. CDR3 length equals 15 residues. The germline V gene has CDR1 SEHNR and CDR2 FQNEAQ (reference sequence). The CDR3: CASSSASWGNYGYTF. CDR3 nucleotide sequence: TGTGCCAGCAGCTCTGCCAGTTGGGGTAACTATGGCTACACCTTC.

The V and J genes are TRBV4-1 and TRBJ2-6; D possibly corresponds to TRBD1 (5 bases). The CDR3 consists of 16 residues. Germline-derived CDR1 and CDR2 are MGHRA and YSYEKL. V dropped 0 bases and J dropped 0 bases, with 6 bases sitting between them. Here the CDR3 DNA reads TGCGCCAGCAGCCAAGAGCAGGGCTCTGGGGCCAACGTCCTGACTTTC. Translation: CASSQEQGSGANVLTF.

This chain connects TRBV18 to TRBJ2-7; TRBD2 might be the D (6 bases). V lost 0 bases and J 2 bases, leaving 14 bases between the germline ends. Germline V gene data show CDR1 as KGHSH and CDR2 as LQKENI. The CDR3 covers 16 residues. The CDR3 is CASSPPEGNDPYEQYF. The CDR3, as DNA: TGTGCCAGCTCACCACCGGAGGGGAACGATCCCTACGAGCAGTACTTC.

The CDR3 here is CASSLIRGGRETQYF. CDR3 DNA: TGTGCCAGCAGCTTAATCCGGGGGGGCCGGGAGACCCAGTACTTC. The chain employs TRBV7-2 and TRBJ2-5; TRBD2 matches at 8 bases. Germline CDR1 reads SGHTA; CDR2 reads FQGNSA. V lost 2 bases, J lost 5 bases, and 7 bases stayed unmatched. This CDR3 has 15 residues.